A single sample gave rise to the 28 T cell receptor beta chains below, sequenced in a study of OX40 agonist ivuxolimab in advanced cancers. Produced via immunoSEQ multiplex PCR; TCRdb's table is partial and in-frame only. Of about 82,000 clones in the sample, approximately 90% are singletons; the top ten hold over 8.5%. The sample was CD4+ or CD8+ T cells sorted from blood, taken in a trial of the OX40 agonist ivuxolimab. These receptors were obtained from an adult with an advanced solid tumor such as melanoma, head and neck, liver or kidney cancer.

This rearrangement joins TRBV2 to TRBJ2-5; D call uncertain. The germline gives CDR1 SNHLY, CDR2 FYNNEI. This CDR3 comprises 12 residues. V was shortened by 10 bases and J by 1 base, with 10 bases between the two germline ends. As DNA, the CDR3 is TGTGCCACACCCGGCCTCCAAGAGACCCAGTACTTC. Translating gives CATPGLQETQYF. The full variable domain, in which reference TRBV2 and TRBJ2-5 provide the parts outside the CDR3, is EPEVTQTPSHQVTQMGQEVILRCVPISNHLYFYWYRQILGQKVEFLVSFYNNEISEKSEIFDDQFSVERPDGSNFTLKIRSTKLEDSAMYFCATPGLQETQYFGPGTRLLVL.

The chain employs TRBV18 and TRBJ2-5, with 11 bases lining up with TRBD2. The trim removed 3 bases at V and 4 bases at J, leaving 7 bases unmatched. In germline, CDR1 is KGHSH, CDR2 LQKENI. The CDR3 has 16 residues. The CDR3 here is CASSPNSGGAGETQYF. As DNA, the CDR3 is TGTGCCAGCTCACCGAATAGCGGGGGGGCCGGAGAGACCCAGTACTTC.

V usage is TRBV5-1 and J usage is TRBJ2-3; maybe TRBD2 (5 bases). Trimming removed 0 bases from V and 0 bases from J, with 8 bases in between. The CDR3 loop spans 15 amino acids. Germline values: CDR1 SGHRS, CDR2 YFSETQ. This CDR3 reads CASSLVGVSTDTQYF. In nucleotides, the CDR3 is TGCGCCAGCAGCTTGGTCGGGGTGAGCACAGATACGCAGTATTTT.

This chain joins TRBV2 and TRBJ2-7; 7 nucleotides align to TRBD1. Trimming at V came to 2 bases and at J to 0 bases, leaving 4 bases not matched to a gene. This CDR3 is 15 amino acids long. Looked up from germline, CDR1 is SNHLY and CDR2 is FYNNEI. CDR3 DNA: TGTGCCAGCAGTGAAACCGACAGGGCCTCCTACGAGCAGTACTTC. It translates to CASSETDRASYEQYF. Full variable domain (outside the CDR3, taken from reference TRBV2 and TRBJ2-7): EPEVTQTPSHQVTQMGQEVILRCVPISNHLYFYWYRQILGQKVEFLVSFYNNEISEKSEIFDDQFSVERPDGSNFTLKIRSTKLEDSAMYFCASSETDRASYEQYFGPGTRLTVT.

This chain links TRBV21-1 with TRBJ1-3; TRBD1 is the table's D call, not checked against the DNA. TRBV21-1 is labeled a pseudogene. This CDR3 has 14 amino acids. The DNA of the CDR3 is TGTGCCAGCATGGCCAGGCGCCCTGGAAACACCATATATTTT. Its translation: CASMARRPGNTIYF.

The V and J genes are TRBV5-5 and TRBJ2-7, with 7 bases lining up with TRBD1. Germline assignment: CDR1 SGHKS and CDR2 YYEKEE (reference sequence). This CDR3 contains 14 residues. After removal of 0 bases from V and 3 bases from J, the junction contained 3 bases not matched to a gene. The CDR3 DNA follows: TGTGCCAGCAGCTTGGTGGCAGGGGGCTACGAGCAGTACTTC. Protein sequence: CASSLVAGGYEQYF.

The chain recombines TRBV5-4 with TRBJ2-1, with 11 positions matching TRBD2. CDR3 length: 17 amino acids. Germline V CDR1 and CDR2: SGHNT, YYREEE (reference sequence). V gave up 0 bases and J gave up 5 bases; unmatched junction bases: 7. For the CDR3, the DNA is TGTGCCAGCAGCTTGGTGTTTGGGACTAGCGGAAACAATGAGCAGTTCTTC. This translates into CASSLVFGTSGNNEQFF.

The J gene is TRBJ1-3, the V gene TRBV9, with 7 bases aligning to TRBD1. The germline V gene has CDR1 SGDLS and CDR2 YYNGEE. The CDR3 runs to 19 residues. With V trimmed by 4 bases and J by 3 bases, 19 bases remained unmatched. The CDR3 here is CASSPSVGFTGAGGNTIYF. As DNA, the CDR3 is TGTGCCAGCAGCCCCAGCGTTGGGTTTACAGGGGCGGGTGGAAACACCATATATTTT.

The chain joins TRBV2 to TRBJ2-2, with D perhaps matching TRBD1 or TRBD2 (5 bases each). Germline assignment: CDR1 SNHLY and CDR2 FYNNEI. The CDR3 has 16 residues. The V end was cut by 3 bases, the J end by 0 bases, with 11 bases between. The CDR3 reads CASSDWGISNTGELFF. The CDR3 DNA is TGTGCCAGCAGTGATTGGGGGATATCGAACACCGGGGAGCTGTTTTTT.

This chain connects TRBV6-5 to TRBJ1-1; D is uncertain. This CDR3 contains 15 residues. V was trimmed by 2 bases and J by 6 bases, leaving 16 bases between them. Per germline, CDR1 MNHEY and CDR2 SVGAGI. The CDR3 DNA sequence: TGTGCCAGCAGTTACAGGGTTCGGATTGACCCTGAAGCTTTCTTT. Amino acids: CASSYRVRIDPEAFF.

The chain's CDR3 is CASSVDEGQRYGYTF. The CDR3 bases are TGTGCCAGCAGCGTAGATGAGGGGCAGCGCTATGGCTACACCTTC. This chain joins TRBV9 and TRBJ1-2, with a weak D call TRBD1 (5 bases). In germline, CDR1 is SGDLS, CDR2 YYNGEE. There are 15 residues in the CDR3. V gave up 0 bases and J gave up 4 bases, with 13 bases separating them.

The chain has TRBV25-1 and TRBJ1-2, with D possibly being TRBD1 (6 bases). CDR3 size: 14 residues. V lost 2 bases and J lost 0, with 7 bases in between. The germline gives CDR1 MGHDK, CDR2 SYGVNS. DNA of the CDR3: TGTGCCAGCAGTGAAGGGACACCTAACTATGGCTACACCTTC. This sequence encodes CASSEGTPNYGYTF.

This clone was observed once. Other DNA sequences in this specimen translate into the identical CDR3. The chain links TRBV9 to TRBJ2-7; tentative D call: TRBD1 (6 bases). The CDR3 is made up of 14 amino acids. Trimming cost V 4 bases and J 2 bases, with 13 bases left between them. Germline V gene lookup returns CDR1 SGDLS and CDR2 YYNGEE. The CDR3 here is CASSPPGQPYEQYF. CDR3 nucleotides: TGTGCCAGCAGCCCCCCGGGACAACCCTACGAGCAGTACTTC.

CDR3 sequence: CASSQGPGQKNEKLFF. The DNA for the CDR3 is TGCGCCAGCAGCCAAGGCCCGGGACAGAAGAATGAAAAACTGTTTTTT. The V and J genes are TRBV4-3 and TRBJ1-4, with 7 positions matching TRBD1. V shed 1 base, J shed 5 bases, and the junction held 7 bases outside the gene matches. Germline assignment: CDR1 LGHNA and CDR2 YSLEER. This CDR3 contains 16 residues.

The genes are TRBV6-1 and TRBJ1-5; 12 positions match TRBD1. The CDR3 has 16 residues. CDR1 and CDR2 (germline): MNHNS, SASEGT. The ends lost 3 bases at V and 7 bases at J; junction bases unmatched: 7. The CDR3 here is CASSEWDRGLGQPQHF. The CDR3 DNA follows: TGTGCCAGCAGTGAGTGGGACAGGGGGCTCGGGCAGCCCCAGCATTTT.

This clone has only one observation. The V gene is TRBV7-9, the J gene TRBJ1-1; TRBD1 matches at 7 bases. V was clipped by 5 bases and J by 0 bases; unmatched bases: 6. Germline V gene lookup returns CDR1 SEHNR and CDR2 FQNEAQ (reference sequence). There are 15 residues in the CDR3. The CDR3 DNA reads as TGTGCCAGCAGCGGTAACAGGGGTGTGAACACTGAAGCTTTCTTT. This sequence encodes CASSGNRGVNTEAFF.

V usage is TRBV9 and J usage is TRBJ2-7; D gene uncertain. Germline V gene sequence: CDR1 SGDLS, CDR2 YYNGEE. The CDR3 has 14 residues. Trimming took off 0 bases at V and 3 bases at J, with 10 bases between the two ends. The CDR3 sequence: CASSVAPDDYEQYF. For the CDR3, the DNA is TGTGCCAGCAGCGTAGCCCCGGACGACTACGAGCAGTACTTC.

The V gene is TRBV30, the J gene TRBJ2-6, with D maybe TRBD2 (6 bases). The ends were cut back, 1 base at V and 3 bases at J, with 7 bases in the middle. From germline, CDR1 is GTSNPN and CDR2 SVGIG (reference sequence). There are 14 residues in the CDR3. CDR3 sequence reads: CAWSAGVGANVLTF. The CDR3 DNA is TGTGCCTGGAGTGCGGGGGTTGGGGCCAACGTCCTGACTTTC.

The V call is TRBV7-3, the J call TRBJ1-1; D is possibly TRBD1 (6 bases). Germline assignment: CDR1 SGHTA and CDR2 FQGTGA. V dropped 0 bases and J dropped 2 bases, with 16 bases sitting between them. CDR3 length equals 17 residues. CDR3 sequence reads: CASSLTMTRGPNTEAFF. DNA of the CDR3: TGTGCCAGCAGCTTAACGATGACCCGGGGGCCCAACACTGAAGCTTTCTTT.

This chain connects TRBV19 to TRBJ2-1; a weak D match, TRBD1 (6 bases). From germline, CDR1 is LNHDA and CDR2 SQIVND (reference sequence). Trimming left V 4 bases short and J 5 bases short, with 15 bases between. The CDR3 is 15 amino acids. CDR3 coding DNA: TGTGCCAGTAGTAGAACAGGGTTCCGGGACAATGAGCAGTTCTTC. Its protein is CASSRTGFRDNEQFF.

V gene TRBV4-1 combines with J gene TRBJ2-5; possibly TRBD1 or TRBD2 for D (5 bases each). Trimming took off 0 bases at V and 5 bases at J, with 10 bases between the two ends. This CDR3 spans 14 amino acids. Per germline, CDR1 MGHRA and CDR2 YSYEKL. In DNA form, the CDR3 reads TGCGCCAGCAGCCAAGACCTAGGGGACGAGACCCAGTACTTC. Residues: CASSQDLGDETQYF.

The CDR3 bases are TGTGCCACCAGCCCCCGGGACAGGGCAGAGACCCAGTACTTC. Its translation: CATSPRDRAETQYF. V usage is TRBV15 and J usage is TRBJ2-5; 9 bases are shared with TRBD1. The CDR3 covers 14 residues. CDR1 is LNHNV, CDR2 YYDKDF, per germline (reference sequence). The ends lost 5 bases at V and 4 bases at J; junction bases unmatched: 5. Looking up the rest from reference TRBV15 and TRBJ2-5 gives the full variable domain: DAMVIQNPRYQVTQFGKPVTLSCSQTLNHNVMYWYQQKSSQAPKLLFHYYDKDFNNEADTPDNFQSRRPNTSFCFLDIRSPGLGDTAMYLCATSPRDRAETQYFGPGTRLLVL.

This chain joins TRBV29-1 and TRBJ1-1; 7 bases match TRBD1. Germline assignment: CDR1 SQVTM and CDR2 ANQGSEA. This CDR3 is built from 12 residues. The J segment lost 3 bases and the V segment lost 4 bases, leaving 2 bases of the junction unmatched. CDR3 residues: CSVGQGHTEAFF. The CDR3 DNA reads as TGCAGCGTTGGACAGGGCCACACTGAAGCTTTCTTT.

The chain carries TRBV15 and TRBJ2-3, with 9 bases aligning to TRBD1. With V trimmed by 2 bases and J by 0 bases, 3 bases remained unmatched. Germline CDR1 LNHNV, CDR2 YYDKDF (reference sequence). There are 16 residues in the CDR3. CDR3 in DNA: TGTGCCACCAGCAGACCCGGGACAGGGAGCACAGATACGCAGTATTTT. Its protein is CATSRPGTGSTDTQYF.

V and J are TRBV7-9 and TRBJ2-7, with 11 bases aligning to TRBD2. Unmatched junction bases numbered 4, after V lost 5 bases and J lost 4 bases. Germline V gives CDR1 SEHNR, CDR2 FQNEAQ (reference sequence). The CDR3 spans 14 residues. CDR3 region: CASSGLAGGYEQYF. The DNA for the CDR3 is TGTGCCAGCAGCGGCCTAGCGGGGGGTTACGAGCAGTACTTC. The full variable domain, in which reference TRBV7-9 and TRBJ2-7 provide the parts outside the CDR3, is DTGVSQNPRHKITKRGQNVTFRCDPISEHNRLYWYRQTLGQGPEFLTYFQNEAQLEKSRLLSDRFSAERPKGSFSTLEIQRTEQGDSAMYLCASSGLAGGYEQYFGPGTRLTVT.

This chain links TRBV9 with TRBJ2-2; TRBD1 might be the D (6 bases). This CDR3 has 17 amino acids. The V gene's germline CDR1 is SGDLS and CDR2 YYNGEE. Deletions cut 0 bases from V and 0 bases from J, with 12 bases between. This CDR3 reads CASSVARNRANTGELFF. The CDR3 nucleotides read TGTGCCAGCAGCGTAGCTCGAAACAGGGCGAACACCGGGGAGCTGTTTTTT.

The rearrangement uses TRBV5-8 and TRBJ2-5, with TRBD1 matching 8 bases. After removal of 2 bases from V and 1 base from J, the junction contained 4 bases not matched to a gene. This CDR3 is 15 amino acids long. Per germline, CDR1 SGHTS and CDR2 YDEGEE. The chain's CDR3 is CASSFGTGSQETQYF. The CDR3 region has the DNA TGTGCCAGCAGCTTCGGGACAGGATCCCAAGAGACCCAGTACTTC.

CDR3 DNA sequence: TGTGCCAGCAGCTTAGGGGTCGACAGGCCTTTAGAGACCCAGTACTTC. Its protein product is CASSLGVDRPLETQYF. This sequence joins TRBV11-2 and TRBJ2-5, with D possibly matching TRBD1 (6 bases). The CDR3 is 16 residues long. Germline CDR1 reads SGHAT; CDR2 reads FQNNGV. V was cut by 1 base and J by 4 bases, with 16 bases left in between.